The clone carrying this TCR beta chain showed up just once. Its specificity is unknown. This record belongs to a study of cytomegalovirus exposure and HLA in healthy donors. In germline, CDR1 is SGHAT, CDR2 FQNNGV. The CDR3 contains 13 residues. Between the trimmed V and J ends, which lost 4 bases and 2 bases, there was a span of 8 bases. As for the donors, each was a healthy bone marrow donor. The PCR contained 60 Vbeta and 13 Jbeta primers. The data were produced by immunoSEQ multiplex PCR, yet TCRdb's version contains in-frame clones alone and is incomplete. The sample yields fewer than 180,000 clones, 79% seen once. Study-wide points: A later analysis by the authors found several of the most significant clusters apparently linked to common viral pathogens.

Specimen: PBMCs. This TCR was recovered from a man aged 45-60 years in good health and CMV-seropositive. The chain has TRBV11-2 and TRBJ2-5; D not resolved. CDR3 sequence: CASSSSPQETQYF. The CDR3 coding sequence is TGTGCCAGCAGCTCGAGCCCTCAAGAGACCCAGTACTTC. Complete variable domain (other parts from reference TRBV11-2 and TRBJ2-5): EAGVAQSPRYKIIEKRQSVAFWCNPISGHATLYWYQQILGQGPKLLIQFQNNGVVDDSQLPKDRFSAERLKGVDSTLKIQPAKLEDSAVYLCASSSSPQETQYFGPGTRLLVL.